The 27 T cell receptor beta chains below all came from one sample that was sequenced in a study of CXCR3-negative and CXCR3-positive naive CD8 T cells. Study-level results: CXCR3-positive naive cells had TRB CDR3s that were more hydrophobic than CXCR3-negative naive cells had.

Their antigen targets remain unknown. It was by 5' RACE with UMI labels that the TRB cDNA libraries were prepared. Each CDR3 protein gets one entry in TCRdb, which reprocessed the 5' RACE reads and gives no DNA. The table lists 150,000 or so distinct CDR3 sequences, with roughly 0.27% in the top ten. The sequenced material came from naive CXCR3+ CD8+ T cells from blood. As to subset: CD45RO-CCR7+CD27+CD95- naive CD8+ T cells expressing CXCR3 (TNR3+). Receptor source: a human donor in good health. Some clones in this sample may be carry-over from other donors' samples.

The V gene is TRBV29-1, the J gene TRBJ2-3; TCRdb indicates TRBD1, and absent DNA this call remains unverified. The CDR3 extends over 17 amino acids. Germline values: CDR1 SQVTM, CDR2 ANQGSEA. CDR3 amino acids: CSAKGAGSSISTDTQYF.

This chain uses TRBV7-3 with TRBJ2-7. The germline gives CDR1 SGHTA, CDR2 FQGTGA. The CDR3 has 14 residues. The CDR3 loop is CASSPSYGSYEQYF. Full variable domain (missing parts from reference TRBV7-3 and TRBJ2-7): GAGVSQTPSNKVTEKGKYVELRCDPISGHTALYWYRQSLGQGPEFLIYFQGTGAADDSGLPNDRFFAVRPEGSVSTLKIQRTERGDSAVYLCASSPSYGSYEQYFGPGTRLTVT.

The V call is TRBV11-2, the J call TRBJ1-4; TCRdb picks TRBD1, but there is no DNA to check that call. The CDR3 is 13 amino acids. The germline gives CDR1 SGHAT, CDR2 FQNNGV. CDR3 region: CASSGGTVEKLFF. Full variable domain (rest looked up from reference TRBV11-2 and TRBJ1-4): EAGVAQSPRYKIIEKRQSVAFWCNPISGHATLYWYQQILGQGPKLLIQFQNNGVVDDSQLPKDRFSAERLKGVDSTLKIQPAKLEDSAVYLCASSGGTVEKLFFGSGTQLSVL.

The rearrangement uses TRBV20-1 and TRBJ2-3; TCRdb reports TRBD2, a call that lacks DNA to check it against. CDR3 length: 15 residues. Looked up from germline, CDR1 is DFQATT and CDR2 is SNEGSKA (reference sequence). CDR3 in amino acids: CSARDLGAHTDTQYF.

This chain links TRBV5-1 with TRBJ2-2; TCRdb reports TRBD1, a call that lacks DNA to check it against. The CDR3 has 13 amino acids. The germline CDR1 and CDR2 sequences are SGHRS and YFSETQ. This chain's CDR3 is CASSATGTGELFF.

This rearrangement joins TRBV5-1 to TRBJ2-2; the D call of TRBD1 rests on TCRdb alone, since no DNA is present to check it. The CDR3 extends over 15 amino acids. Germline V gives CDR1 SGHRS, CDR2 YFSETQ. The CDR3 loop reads CASSGDREVPGELFF.

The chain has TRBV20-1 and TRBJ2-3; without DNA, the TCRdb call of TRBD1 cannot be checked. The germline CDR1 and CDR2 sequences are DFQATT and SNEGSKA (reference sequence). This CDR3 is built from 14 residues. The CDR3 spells CSAEDGRGTDTQYF.

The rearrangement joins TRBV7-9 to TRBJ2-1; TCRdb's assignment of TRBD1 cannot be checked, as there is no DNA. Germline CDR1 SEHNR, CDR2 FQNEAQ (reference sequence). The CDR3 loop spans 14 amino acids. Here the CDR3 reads CASSHGTGMNEQFF.

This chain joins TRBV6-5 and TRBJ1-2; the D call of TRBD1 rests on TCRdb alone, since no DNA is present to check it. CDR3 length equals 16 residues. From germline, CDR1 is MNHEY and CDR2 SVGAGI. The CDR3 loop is CASSYSDGGGLVGYTF.

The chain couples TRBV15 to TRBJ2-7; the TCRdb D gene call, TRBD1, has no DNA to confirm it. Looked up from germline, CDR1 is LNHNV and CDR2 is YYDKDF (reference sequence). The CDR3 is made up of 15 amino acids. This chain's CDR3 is CATSVDRGSSYEQYF. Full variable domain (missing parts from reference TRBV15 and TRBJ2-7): DAMVIQNPRYQVTQFGKPVTLSCSQTLNHNVMYWYQQKSSQAPKLLFHYYDKDFNNEADTPDNFQSRRPNTSFCFLDIRSPGLGDTAMYLCATSVDRGSSYEQYFGPGTRLTVT.

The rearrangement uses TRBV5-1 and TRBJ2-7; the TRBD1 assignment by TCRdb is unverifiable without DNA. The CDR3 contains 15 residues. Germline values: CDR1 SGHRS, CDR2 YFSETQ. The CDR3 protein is CASSATRELIYEQYF.

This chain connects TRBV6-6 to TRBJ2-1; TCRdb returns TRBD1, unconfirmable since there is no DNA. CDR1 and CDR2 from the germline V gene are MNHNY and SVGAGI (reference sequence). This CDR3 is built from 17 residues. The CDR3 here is CASSSTPPGQGHNEQFF.

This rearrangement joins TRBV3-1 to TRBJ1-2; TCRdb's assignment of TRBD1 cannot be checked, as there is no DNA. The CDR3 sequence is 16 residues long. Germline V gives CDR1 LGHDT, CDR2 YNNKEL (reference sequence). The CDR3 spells CASSQERDSHNYGYTF.

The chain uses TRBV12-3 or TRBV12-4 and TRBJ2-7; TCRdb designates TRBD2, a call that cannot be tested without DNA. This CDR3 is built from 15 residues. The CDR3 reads CASGFLAGGQNEQYF.

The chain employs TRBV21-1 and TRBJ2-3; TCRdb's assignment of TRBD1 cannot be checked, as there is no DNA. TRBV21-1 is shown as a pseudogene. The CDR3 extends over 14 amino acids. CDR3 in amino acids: CASSTPGGADTQYF.

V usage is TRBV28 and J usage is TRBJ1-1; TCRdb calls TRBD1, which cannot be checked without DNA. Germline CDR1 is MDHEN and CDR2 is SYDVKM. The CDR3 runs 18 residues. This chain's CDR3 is CASSPLVPGQGLNTEAFF.

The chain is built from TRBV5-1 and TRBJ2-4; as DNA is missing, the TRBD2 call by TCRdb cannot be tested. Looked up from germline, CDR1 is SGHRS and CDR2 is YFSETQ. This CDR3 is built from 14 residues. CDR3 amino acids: CASSLEAGGDIQYF. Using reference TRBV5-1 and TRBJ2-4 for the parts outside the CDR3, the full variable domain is KAGVTQTPRYLIKTRGQQVTLSCSPISGHRSVSWYQQTPGQGLQFLFEYFSETQRNKGNFPGRFSGRQFSNSRSEMNVSTLELGDSALYLCASSLEAGGDIQYFGAGTRLSVL.

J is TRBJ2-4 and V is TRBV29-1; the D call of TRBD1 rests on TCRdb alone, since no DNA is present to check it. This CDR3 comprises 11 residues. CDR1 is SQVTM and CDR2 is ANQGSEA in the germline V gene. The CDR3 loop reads CSVEDGGRGDF.

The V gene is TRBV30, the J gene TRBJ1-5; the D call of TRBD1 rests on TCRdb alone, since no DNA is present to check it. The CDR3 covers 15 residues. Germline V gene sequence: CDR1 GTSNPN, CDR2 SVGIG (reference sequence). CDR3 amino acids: CAWTGQGVINQPQHF.

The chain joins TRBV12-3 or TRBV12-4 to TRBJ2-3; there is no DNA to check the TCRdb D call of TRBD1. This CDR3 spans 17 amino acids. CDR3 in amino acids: CASSPTGTLNLLDTQYF.

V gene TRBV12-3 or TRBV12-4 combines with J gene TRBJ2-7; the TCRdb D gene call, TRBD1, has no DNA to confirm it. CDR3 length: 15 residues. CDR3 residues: CASSLGQGAIHEQYF.

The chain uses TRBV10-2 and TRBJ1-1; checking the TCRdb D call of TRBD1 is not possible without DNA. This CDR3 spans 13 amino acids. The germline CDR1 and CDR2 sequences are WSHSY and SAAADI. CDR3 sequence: CASSVQGNTEAFF.

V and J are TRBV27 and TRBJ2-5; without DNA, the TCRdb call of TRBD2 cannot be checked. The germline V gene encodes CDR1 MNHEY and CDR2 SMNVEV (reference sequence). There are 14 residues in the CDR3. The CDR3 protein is CASRGRAGGETQYF.

This CDR3 reads CASSWGLAGIYNEQFF. V gene TRBV19 combines with J gene TRBJ2-1; without DNA, the TCRdb call of TRBD2 cannot be checked. The CDR3 has 16 amino acids. Germline loops: CDR1 LNHDA, CDR2 SQIVND (reference sequence).

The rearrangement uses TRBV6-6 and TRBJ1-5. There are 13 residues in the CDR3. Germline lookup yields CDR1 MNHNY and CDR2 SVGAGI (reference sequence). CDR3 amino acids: CASSSHSNQPQHF.

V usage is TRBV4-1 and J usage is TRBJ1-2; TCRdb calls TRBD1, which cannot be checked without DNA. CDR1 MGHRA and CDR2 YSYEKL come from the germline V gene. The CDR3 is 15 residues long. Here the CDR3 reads CANSQEGQGGYGYTF.

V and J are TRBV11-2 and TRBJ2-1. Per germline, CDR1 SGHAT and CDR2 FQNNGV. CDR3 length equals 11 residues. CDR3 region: CASSSGSEQFF.